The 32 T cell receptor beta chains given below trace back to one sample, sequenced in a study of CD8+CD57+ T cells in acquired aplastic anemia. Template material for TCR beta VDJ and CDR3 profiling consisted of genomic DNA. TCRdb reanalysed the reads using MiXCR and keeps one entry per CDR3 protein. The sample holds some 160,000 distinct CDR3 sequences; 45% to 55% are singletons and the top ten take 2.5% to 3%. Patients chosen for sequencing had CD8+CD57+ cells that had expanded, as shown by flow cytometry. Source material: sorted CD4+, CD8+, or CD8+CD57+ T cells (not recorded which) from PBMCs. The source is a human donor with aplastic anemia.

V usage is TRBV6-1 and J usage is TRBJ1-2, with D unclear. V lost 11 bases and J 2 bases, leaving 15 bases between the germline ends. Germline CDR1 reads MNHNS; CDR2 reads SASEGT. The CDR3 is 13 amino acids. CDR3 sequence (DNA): TGTGCCCTCTTCCCCCCCACGAACTATGGCTACACCTTC. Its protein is CALFPPTNYGYTF.

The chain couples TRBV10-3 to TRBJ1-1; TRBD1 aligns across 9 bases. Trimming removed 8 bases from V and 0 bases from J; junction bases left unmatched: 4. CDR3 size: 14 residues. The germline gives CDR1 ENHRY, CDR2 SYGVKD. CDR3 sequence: CAIGQGMMNTEAFF. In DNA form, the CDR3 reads TGTGCCATCGGACAGGGGATGATGAACACTGAAGCTTTCTTT.

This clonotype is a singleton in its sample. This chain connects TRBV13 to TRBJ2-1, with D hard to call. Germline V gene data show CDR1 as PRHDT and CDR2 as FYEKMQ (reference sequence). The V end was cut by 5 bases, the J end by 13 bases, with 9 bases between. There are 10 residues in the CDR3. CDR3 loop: CASSPSYQFF. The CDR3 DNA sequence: TGTGCCAGCAGCCCCTCGTACCAGTTCTTC.

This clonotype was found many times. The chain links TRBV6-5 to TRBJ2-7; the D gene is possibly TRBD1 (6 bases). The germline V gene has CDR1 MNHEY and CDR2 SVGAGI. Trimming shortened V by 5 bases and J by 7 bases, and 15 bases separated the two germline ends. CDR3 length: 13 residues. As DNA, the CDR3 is TGTGCCAGCAGTGGGACACTTTTTCAGGAGCAGTACTTC. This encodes CASSGTLFQEQYF.

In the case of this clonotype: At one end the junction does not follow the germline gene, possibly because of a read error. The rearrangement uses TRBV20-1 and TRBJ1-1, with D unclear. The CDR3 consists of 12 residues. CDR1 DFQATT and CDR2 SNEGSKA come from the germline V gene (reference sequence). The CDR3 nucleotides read TGCAGTGCTAGGCCGGACGGGCCAGGAGCTTCCTTT. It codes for CSARPDGPGASF.

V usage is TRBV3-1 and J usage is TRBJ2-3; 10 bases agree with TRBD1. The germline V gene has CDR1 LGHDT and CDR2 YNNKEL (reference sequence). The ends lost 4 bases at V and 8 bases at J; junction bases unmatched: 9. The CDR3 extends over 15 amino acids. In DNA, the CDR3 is TGTGCCAGCAGCCCCGGGGCGGGACAGGGGATTACGCAGTATTTT. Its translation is CASSPGAGQGITQYF.

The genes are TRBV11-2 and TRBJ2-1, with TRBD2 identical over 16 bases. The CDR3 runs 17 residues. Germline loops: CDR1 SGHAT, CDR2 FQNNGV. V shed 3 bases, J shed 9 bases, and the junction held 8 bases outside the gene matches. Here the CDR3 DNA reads TGTGCCAGCAGCTTCCCCGGGACTAGCGGGAGGGGGGGTGAGCAGTTCTTC. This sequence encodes CASSFPGTSGRGGEQFF.

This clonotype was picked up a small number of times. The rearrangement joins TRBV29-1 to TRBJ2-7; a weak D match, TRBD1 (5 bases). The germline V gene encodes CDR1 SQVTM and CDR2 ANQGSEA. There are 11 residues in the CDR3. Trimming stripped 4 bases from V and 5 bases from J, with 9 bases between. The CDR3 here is CSVGRDNEQYF. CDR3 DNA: TGCAGCGTTGGCAGGGATAACGAGCAGTACTTC.

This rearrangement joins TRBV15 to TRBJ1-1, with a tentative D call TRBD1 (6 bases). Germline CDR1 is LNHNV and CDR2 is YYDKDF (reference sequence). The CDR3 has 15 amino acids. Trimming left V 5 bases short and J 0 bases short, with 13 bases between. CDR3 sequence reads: CATSAGQPMNTEAFF. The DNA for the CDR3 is TGTGCCACCAGCGCCGGACAGCCGATGAACACTGAAGCTTTCTTT.

The CDR3 reads CASGLAGLTGTGELSGANVLTF. The DNA of the CDR3 is TGTGCTAGTGGTTTGGCCGGACTAACAGGGACAGGGGAACTGTCTGGGGCCAACGTCCTGACTTTC. This chain uses TRBV12-5 with TRBJ2-6, with 10 nucleotides matching TRBD1. This CDR3 comprises 22 residues. Germline loops: CDR1 LGHNT, CDR2 FRNRAP. The ends lost 1 base at V and 1 base at J; junction bases unmatched: 16.

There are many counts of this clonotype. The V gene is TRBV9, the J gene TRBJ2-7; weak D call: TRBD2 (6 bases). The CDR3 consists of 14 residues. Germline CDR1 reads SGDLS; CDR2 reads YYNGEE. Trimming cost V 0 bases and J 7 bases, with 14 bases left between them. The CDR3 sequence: CASSVGSGLGEQYF. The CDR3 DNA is TGTGCCAGCAGCGTAGGATCGGGACTGGGGGAGCAGTACTTC.

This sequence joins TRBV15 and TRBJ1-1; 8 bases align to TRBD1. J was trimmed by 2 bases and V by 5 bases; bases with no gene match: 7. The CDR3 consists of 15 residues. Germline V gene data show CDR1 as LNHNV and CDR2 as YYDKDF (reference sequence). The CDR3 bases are TGTGCCACCAGCGCCCGGGACAGGACCAACACTGAAGCTTTCTTT. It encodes CATSARDRTNTEAFF.

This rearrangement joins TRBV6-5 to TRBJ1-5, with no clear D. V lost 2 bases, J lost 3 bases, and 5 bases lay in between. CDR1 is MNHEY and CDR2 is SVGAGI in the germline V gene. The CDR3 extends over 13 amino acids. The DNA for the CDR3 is TGTGCCAGCAGTTACAGTGCCAATCAGCCCCAGCATTTT. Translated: CASSYSANQPQHF.

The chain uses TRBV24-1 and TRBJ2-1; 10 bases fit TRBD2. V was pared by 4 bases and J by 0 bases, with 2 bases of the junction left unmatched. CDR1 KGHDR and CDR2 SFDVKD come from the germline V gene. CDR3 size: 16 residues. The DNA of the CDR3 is TGTGCCACCAGTGAATCTAGCGGGGGCTCCTACAATGAGCAGTTCTTC. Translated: CATSESSGGSYNEQFF.

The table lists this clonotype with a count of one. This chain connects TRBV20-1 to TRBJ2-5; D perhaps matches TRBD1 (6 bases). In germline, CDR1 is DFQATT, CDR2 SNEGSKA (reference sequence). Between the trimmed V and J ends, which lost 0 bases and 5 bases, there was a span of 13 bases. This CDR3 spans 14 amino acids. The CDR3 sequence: CSARDLLDSETQYF. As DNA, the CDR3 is TGCAGTGCTAGAGATCTGTTGGACAGCGAGACCCAGTACTTC.

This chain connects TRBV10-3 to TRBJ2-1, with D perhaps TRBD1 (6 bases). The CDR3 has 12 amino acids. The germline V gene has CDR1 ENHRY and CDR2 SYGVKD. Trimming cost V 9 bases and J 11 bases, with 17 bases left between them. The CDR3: CAIRAGEPQQFF. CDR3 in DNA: TGTGCCATAAGAGCAGGGGAACCACAGCAGTTCTTC.

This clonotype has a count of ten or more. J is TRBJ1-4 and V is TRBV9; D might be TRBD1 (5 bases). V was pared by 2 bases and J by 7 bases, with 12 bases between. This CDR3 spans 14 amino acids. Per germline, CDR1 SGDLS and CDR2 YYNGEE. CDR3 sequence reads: CASSVGGLGEKLFF. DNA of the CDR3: TGTGCCAGCAGCGTTGGGGGGTTAGGTGAAAAACTGTTTTTT.

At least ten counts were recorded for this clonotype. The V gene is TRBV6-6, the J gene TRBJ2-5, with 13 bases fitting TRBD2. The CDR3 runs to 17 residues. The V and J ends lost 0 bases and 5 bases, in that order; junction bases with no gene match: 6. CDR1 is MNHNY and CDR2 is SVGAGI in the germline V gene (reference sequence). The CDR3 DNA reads TGTGCCAGCAGTTACTCGGGACTAGCGGGATCGCGGGAGACCCAGTACTTC. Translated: CASSYSGLAGSRETQYF.

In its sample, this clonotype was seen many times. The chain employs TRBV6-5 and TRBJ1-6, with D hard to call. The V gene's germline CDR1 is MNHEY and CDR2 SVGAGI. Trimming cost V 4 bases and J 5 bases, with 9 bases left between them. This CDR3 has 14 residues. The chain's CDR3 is CASSFMADNSPLHF. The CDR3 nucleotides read TGTGCCAGCAGTTTTATGGCCGATAATTCACCCCTCCACTTT.

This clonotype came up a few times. CDR3 sequence reads: CASSRTSGGHEQFF. The CDR3 bases are TGTGCCAGCAGCCGGACTAGCGGGGGGCATGAGCAGTTCTTC. V usage is TRBV7-7 and J usage is TRBJ2-1; 14 nucleotides line up with TRBD2. Trimming at V came to 5 bases and at J to 8 bases, leaving 2 bases not matched to a gene. CDR1 and CDR2 (germline): SSHAT, FNYEAQ (reference sequence). This CDR3 has 14 residues.

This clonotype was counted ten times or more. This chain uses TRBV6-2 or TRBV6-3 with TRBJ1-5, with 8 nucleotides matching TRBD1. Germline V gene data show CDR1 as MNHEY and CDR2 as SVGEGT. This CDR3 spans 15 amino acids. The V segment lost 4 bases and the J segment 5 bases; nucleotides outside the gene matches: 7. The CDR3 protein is CASSSGQGKDQPQHF. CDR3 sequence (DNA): TGTGCCAGCAGTTCCGGACAGGGTAAGGATCAGCCCCAGCATTTT.

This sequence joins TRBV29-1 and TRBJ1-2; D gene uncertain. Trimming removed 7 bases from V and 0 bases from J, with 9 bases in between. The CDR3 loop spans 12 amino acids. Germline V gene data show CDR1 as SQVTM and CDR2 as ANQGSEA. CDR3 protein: CSGWASNYGYTF. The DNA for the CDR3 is TGCAGCGGATGGGCCTCTAACTATGGCTACACCTTC.

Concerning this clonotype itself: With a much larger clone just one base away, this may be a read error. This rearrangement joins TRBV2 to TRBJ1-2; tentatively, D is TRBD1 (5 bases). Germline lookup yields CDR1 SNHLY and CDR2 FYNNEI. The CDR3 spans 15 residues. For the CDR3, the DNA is TGTGTCAGCAGCCGGACACTTAACCCTAACTATGGCTACACCTTC. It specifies CVSSRTLNPNYGYTF.

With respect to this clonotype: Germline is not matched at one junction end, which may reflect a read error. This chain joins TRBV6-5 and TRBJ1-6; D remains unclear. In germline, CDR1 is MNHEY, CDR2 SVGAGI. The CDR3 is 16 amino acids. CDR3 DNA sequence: TGTGCCAGCAGTTACTCGGAATCTTGGGGAAATTCACCCCTCCACTTC. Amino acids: CASSYSESWGNSPLHF.

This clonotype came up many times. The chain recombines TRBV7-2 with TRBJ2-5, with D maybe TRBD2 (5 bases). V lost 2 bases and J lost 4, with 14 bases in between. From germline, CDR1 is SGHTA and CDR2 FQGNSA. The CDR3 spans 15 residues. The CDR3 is CASSLMSGYGETQYF. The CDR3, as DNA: TGTGCCAGCAGCTTAATGTCGGGGTACGGAGAGACCCAGTACTTC. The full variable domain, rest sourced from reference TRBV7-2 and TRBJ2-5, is GAGVSQSPSNKVTEKGKDVELRCDPISGHTALYWYRQSLGQGLEFLIYFQGNSAPDKSGLPSDRFSAERTGGSVSTLTIQRTQQEDSAVYLCASSLMSGYGETQYFGPGTRLLVL.

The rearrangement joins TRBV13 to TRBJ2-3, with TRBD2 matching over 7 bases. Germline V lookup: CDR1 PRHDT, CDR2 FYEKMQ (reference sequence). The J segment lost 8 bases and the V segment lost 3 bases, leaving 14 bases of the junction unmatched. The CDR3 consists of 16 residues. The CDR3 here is CASSFSSASGSGTQYF. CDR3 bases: TGTGCCAGCAGCTTTTCGTCGGCTAGCGGTTCAGGTACGCAGTATTTT.

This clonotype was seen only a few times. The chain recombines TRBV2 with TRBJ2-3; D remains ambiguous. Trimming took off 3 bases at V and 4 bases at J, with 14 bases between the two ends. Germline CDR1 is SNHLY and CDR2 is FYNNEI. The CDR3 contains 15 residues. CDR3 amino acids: CASSDWQLDADTQYF. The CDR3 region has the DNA TGTGCCAGCAGTGATTGGCAGCTTGATGCAGATACGCAGTATTTT.

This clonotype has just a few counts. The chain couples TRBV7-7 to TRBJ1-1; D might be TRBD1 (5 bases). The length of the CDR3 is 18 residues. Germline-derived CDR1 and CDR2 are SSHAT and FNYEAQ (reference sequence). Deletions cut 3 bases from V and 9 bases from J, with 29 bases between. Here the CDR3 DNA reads TGTGCCAGCAGCTTTCGGCAGGGAAGGCTGCGGGAGGTCAAAAAAGCTTTCTTT. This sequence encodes CASSFRQGRLREVKKAFF.

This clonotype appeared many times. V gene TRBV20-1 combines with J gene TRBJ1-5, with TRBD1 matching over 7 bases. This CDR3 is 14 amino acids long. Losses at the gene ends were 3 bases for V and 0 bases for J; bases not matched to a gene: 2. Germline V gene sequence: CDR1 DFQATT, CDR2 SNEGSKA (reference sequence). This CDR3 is CSARGQNSNQPQHF. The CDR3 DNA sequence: TGCAGTGCTAGGGGACAGAATAGCAATCAGCCCCAGCATTTT.

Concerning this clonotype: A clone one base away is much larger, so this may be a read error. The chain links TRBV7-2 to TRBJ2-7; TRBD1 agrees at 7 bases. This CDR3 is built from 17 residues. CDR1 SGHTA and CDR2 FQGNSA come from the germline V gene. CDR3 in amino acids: CASSQVATGNLWYGQYF. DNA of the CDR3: TGCGCCAGCAGCCAAGTCGCGACAGGGAATCTTTGGTACGGGCAGTACTTC.

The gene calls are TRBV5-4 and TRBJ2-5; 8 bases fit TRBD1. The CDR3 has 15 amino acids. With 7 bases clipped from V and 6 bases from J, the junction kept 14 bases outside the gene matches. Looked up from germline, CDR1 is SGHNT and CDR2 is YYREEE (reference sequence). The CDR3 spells CASWSPGTGRQTQYF. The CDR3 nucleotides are TGTGCCAGCTGGAGTCCGGGGACAGGTCGTCAGACCCAGTACTTC.

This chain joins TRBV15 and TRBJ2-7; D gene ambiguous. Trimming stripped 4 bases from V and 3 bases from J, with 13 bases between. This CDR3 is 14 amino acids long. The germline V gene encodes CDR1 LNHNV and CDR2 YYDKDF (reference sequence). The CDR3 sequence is CATSKSRLDYEQYF. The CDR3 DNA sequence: TGTGCCACCAGCAAGTCGCGGCTAGACTACGAGCAGTACTTC.